This T cell receptor (beta chain) was retrieved from a study of T cell responses to AZD1222 COVID-19 vaccine. This clone showed up just once. Germline loops: CDR1 SGHDT, CDR2 YYEEEE. CDR3 length equals 16 residues. V lost 2 bases to trimming and J lost 3 bases, with 14 bases between them. Clones were sequenced by immunoSEQ multiplex PCR, and TCRdb holds only the in-frame ones, with some missing. This table has about 120,000 clones, about 90% appearing once. The TCR was taken from an adult in good health. The gene calls are TRBV5-6 and TRBJ2-2, with D maybe TRBD1 (6 bases). The material sequenced was peripheral blood, taken on day 0 of AZD1222 vaccination. The CDR3 protein is CASSFGDTLYTGELFF. DNA of the CDR3: TGTGCCAGCAGCTTCGGGGACACTTTATACACCGGGGAGCTGTTTTTT.